The 16 T cell receptor beta chains below come from one sample, sequenced in a study of T-cell reconstitution after alpha-beta-depleted transplantation in children. For TCRbeta, the library was prepared with unique molecular identifiers. TCRdb analysed the PCR reads with MiXCR anew, one entry per CDR3 protein. This sample has about 830,000 distinct CDR3 sequences, with about 15% found just once. The source was PBMCs, mostly from graft donor cells, collected 360 days after TCRalphabeta/CD19-depleted stem cell transplant. Receptors were obtained from a male patient aged 10 to 17 who had a stem cell transplant for acute lymphoblastic leukemia, so the T cells may come from the graft donor.

This clonotype has at least ten counts. DNA for the CDR3: TGCGCCAGCACCCTTAGCGGAAGATCGAACACCGGGGAGCTGTTTTTT. Its protein product is CASTLSGRSNTGELFF. The rearrangement uses TRBV5-1 and TRBJ2-2, with D perhaps matching TRBD2 (6 bases). The CDR3 is made up of 16 amino acids. CDR1 SGHRS and CDR2 YFSETQ come from the germline V gene. V shed 6 bases and J shed 0 bases, with 15 bases lying between them.

This clonotype came up a few times. The rearrangement joins TRBV20-1 to TRBJ2-5; 8 nucleotides align to TRBD1. Trimming cost V 6 bases and J 4 bases; bases outside gene matches: 4. CDR3 length: 12 residues. The germline V gene has CDR1 DFQATT and CDR2 SNEGSKA (reference sequence). The CDR3: CSARQGIETQYF. CDR3 nucleotide sequence: TGCAGTGCCAGACAGGGGATAGAGACCCAGTACTTC.

The V and J genes are TRBV5-1 and TRBJ2-3, with 13 bases fitting TRBD2. This CDR3 has 17 residues. In germline, CDR1 is SGHRS, CDR2 YFSETQ. The V segment lost 4 bases and the J segment 1 base; nucleotides outside the gene matches: 6. In DNA form, the CDR3 reads TGCGCCAGCAGCGTTGGACTAGCGGGGGATGGCACAGATACGCAGTATTTT. Encoded protein: CASSVGLAGDGTDTQYF.

This rearrangement joins TRBV2 to TRBJ2-7; tentative D call: TRBD1 (6 bases). This CDR3 spans 13 amino acids. CDR1 is SNHLY, CDR2 FYNNEI, per germline. The V and J ends lost 6 bases and 5 bases respectively, with 14 bases between them. The CDR3: CASSTGYRHEQYF. In DNA, the CDR3 is TGTGCCAGCAGCACAGGGTATCGTCACGAGCAGTACTTC. Supplemented by reference TRBV2 and TRBJ2-7, the full variable domain reads EPEVTQTPSHQVTQMGQEVILRCVPISNHLYFYWYRQILGQKVEFLVSFYNNEISEKSEIFDDQFSVERPDGSNFTLKIRSTKLEDSAMYFCASSTGYRHEQYFGPGTRLTVT.

This clonotype turned up a few times. The chain is built from TRBV12-3 or TRBV12-4 and TRBJ2-2, with TRBD1 matching 10 bases. The CDR3 spans 15 residues. Trimming removed 5 bases from V and 6 bases from J; junction bases left unmatched: 6. The CDR3 protein is CASSPGQGKSGELFF. In DNA, the CDR3 is TGTGCCAGCAGTCCGGGACAGGGGAAATCCGGGGAGCTGTTTTTT.

V and J are TRBV6-2 or TRBV6-3 and TRBJ2-7; possible D gene TRBD1, 6 bases. The V and J ends lost 6 bases and 0 bases respectively, with 15 bases between them. Looked up from germline, CDR1 is MNHEY and CDR2 is SVGEGT. The CDR3 is made up of 15 amino acids. The CDR3 DNA reads as TGTGCCAGCAGCCAGTCCCGGGACACCTCCTACGAGCAGTACTTC. This sequence encodes CASSQSRDTSYEQYF.

The chain couples TRBV7-8 to TRBJ2-3; 9 bases match TRBD1. This CDR3 region has 17 residues. Germline V lookup: CDR1 SGHVS, CDR2 FQNEAQ. Unmatched junction bases numbered 7, after V lost 1 base and J lost 2 bases. The CDR3 here is CASSLGYRGPYTDTQYF. The CDR3 DNA follows: TGTGCCAGCAGCTTAGGGTACAGGGGGCCCTACACAGATACGCAGTATTTT. Full variable domain (rest looked up from reference TRBV7-8 and TRBJ2-3): GAGVSQSPRYKVAKRGQDVALRCDPISGHVSLFWYQQALGQGPEFLTYFQNEAQLDKSGLPSDRFFAERPEGSVSTLKIQRTQQEDSAVYLCASSLGYRGPYTDTQYFGPGTRLTVL.

The chain links TRBV9 to TRBJ1-2, with D hard to call. V was pared by 0 bases and J by 1 base, with 10 bases between. Germline CDR1 and CDR2: SGDLS and YYNGEE. The CDR3 loop spans 15 amino acids. The CDR3 protein is CASSVGAELNYGYTF. The CDR3 bases are TGTGCCAGCAGCGTAGGTGCGGAACTTAACTATGGCTACACCTTC.

A few counts support this clonotype. The chain joins TRBV12-3 or TRBV12-4 to TRBJ2-1, with 14 bases that match TRBD2. Germline trimming cut 6 bases from V and 6 bases from J; bases unmatched to any gene: 16. CDR3 length: 19 residues. The DNA of the CDR3 is TGTGCCAGCAGGGGGGGGACTAGCGGGAGAGGGGGGTGGAGCAATGAGCAGTTCTTC. The encoded protein is CASRGGTSGRGGWSNEQFF.

This chain uses TRBV5-1 with TRBJ2-7; 7 bases agree with TRBD1. Germline CDR1 and CDR2: SGHRS and YFSETQ. With V trimmed by 1 base and J by 7 bases, 8 bases remained unmatched. The CDR3 has 14 residues. The CDR3 reads CASSLYGTVGEQYF. As DNA, the CDR3 is TGCGCCAGCAGCTTGTACGGGACAGTAGGGGAGCAGTACTTC.

The rearrangement joins TRBV6-5 to TRBJ2-7; D ambiguous. Germline loops: CDR1 MNHEY, CDR2 SVGAGI. V shed 2 bases and J shed 4 bases, with 15 bases lying between them. The CDR3 length is 15 residues. The DNA of the CDR3 is TGTGCCAGCAGTTACGCCAGCGCGTTGGCTTACGAGCAGTACTTC. It yields the protein CASSYASALAYEQYF.

This chain connects TRBV3-1 to TRBJ2-6; perhaps TRBD1 as D (6 bases). The germline CDR1 and CDR2 sequences are LGHDT and YNNKEL (reference sequence). The CDR3 is made up of 18 amino acids. V lost 11 bases and J 0 bases, leaving 23 bases between the germline ends. The CDR3 sequence is CAFSRARGHRSGANVLTF. CDR3 nucleotides: TGTGCCTTCAGTAGAGCCAGGGGACACCGCTCTGGGGCCAACGTCCTGACTTTC.

This chain uses TRBV16 with TRBJ2-7; D unresolved. Trimming removed 0 bases at V and 1 base at J, with 13 bases between. Germline V gives CDR1 KGHSY, CDR2 FQNENV. CDR3 length: 16 amino acids. Here the CDR3 reads CASSQSSGILSYEQYF. In DNA, the CDR3 is TGTGCCAGCAGCCAATCTTCAGGTATACTTTCCTACGAGCAGTACTTC.

V and J are TRBV9 and TRBJ2-7; 8 nucleotides line up with TRBD2. The CDR3 has 15 amino acids. The germline gives CDR1 SGDLS, CDR2 YYNGEE. The ends lost 0 bases at V and 3 bases at J; junction bases unmatched: 5. CDR3 in amino acids: CASSVGPRGDYEQYF. CDR3 bases: TGTGCCAGCAGCGTAGGTCCGCGGGGGGACTACGAGCAGTACTTC.

This clonotype turned up a few times. The chain recombines TRBV7-3 with TRBJ2-3, with D perhaps TRBD1 (8 bases). The CDR3 is made up of 15 amino acids. Between the trimmed V and J ends, which lost 0 bases and 7 bases, there was a span of 14 bases. Germline CDR1 reads SGHTA; CDR2 reads FQGTGA. The CDR3, as DNA: TGTGCCAGCAGCTTAACCGGACAGGGAGGGAATACGCAGTATTTT. Translating gives CASSLTGQGGNTQYF.

The chain recombines TRBV12-3 or TRBV12-4 with TRBJ2-6; D assignment may be TRBD1 or TRBD2 (5 bases each). The CDR3 contains 15 residues. V was clipped by 7 bases and J by 0 bases, with 10 bases between them. CDR3 residues: CASTGPHSGANVLTF. In nucleotides, the CDR3 is TGTGCCAGCACGGGACCTCACTCTGGGGCCAACGTCCTGACTTTC.